Below are 6 T cell receptor beta chains sequenced from a single sample in a study of CD8+CD57+ T cells in acquired aplastic anemia (dated 2018 in TCRdb). The patients picked for sequencing were ones in whom flow cytometry had shown an expansion of CD8+CD57+ cells. Sequencing was performed on an Illumina HiSeq 2000. Genomic DNA served as template for TCR beta VDJ combination and CDR3 sequence profiling. TCRdb handled the public reads itself, with Q25 trimming in fastp and clone calling in MiXCR, and kept productive beta chains. Each CDR3 protein gets just one entry, which takes the most common genes and DNA from the rows behind it. The sample profile shows hundreds of thousands of distinct CDR3 sequences; roughly 53% of them were found once. In total, the top ten clones hold about 20% of the sample. Sequenced input: sorted CD4+, CD8+, or CD8+CD57+ T cells (not recorded which) from PBMCs. The receptor set was obtained from a human donor with aplastic anemia.

This clonotype showed up many times. The V call is TRBV7-9, the J call TRBJ2-7, with TRBD2 as a possible D gene (5 bases). V shed 3 bases and J shed 7 bases, with 19 bases lying between them. This CDR3 is built from 15 residues. Germline V CDR1 and CDR2: SEHNR, FQNEAQ (reference sequence). The CDR3 is CASSFSTLAGGEQYF. The CDR3 DNA reads TGTGCCAGCAGCTTTTCGACACTTGCAGGAGGTGAGCAGTACTTC.

This clonotype was detected ten times or more. The rearrangement links TRBV7-8 to TRBJ2-1, with 13 nucleotides matching TRBD2. The trim removed 4 bases at V and 7 bases at J, leaving 4 bases unmatched. This CDR3 has 15 amino acids. Germline V gene lookup returns CDR1 SGHVS and CDR2 FQNEAQ. The CDR3 spells CASSSGTSGVNEQFF. The CDR3 nucleotides read TGTGCCAGCAGCTCAGGGACTAGCGGGGTTAATGAGCAGTTCTTC. The full variable domain, in which reference TRBV7-8 and TRBJ2-1 provide the parts outside the CDR3, is GAGVSQSPRYKVAKRGQDVALRCDPISGHVSLFWYQQALGQGPEFLTYFQNEAQLDKSGLPSDRFFAERPEGSVSTLKIQRTQQEDSAVYLCASSSGTSGVNEQFFGPGTRLTVL.

The chain couples TRBV11-2 to TRBJ2-3, with a tentative D call TRBD1 (5 bases). Per germline, CDR1 SGHAT and CDR2 FQNNGV. V dropped 4 bases and J dropped 5 bases, with 19 bases sitting between them. The CDR3 totals 16 residues. The CDR3 DNA sequence: TGTGCCAGCAGCTATGCACCAACAGGATATGGAGATACGCAGTATTTT. This gives the protein CASSYAPTGYGDTQYF.

The rearrangement joins TRBV6-6 to TRBJ1-3; possibly TRBD1 for D (5 bases). This CDR3 is built from 15 residues. The V gene's germline CDR1 is MNHNY and CDR2 SVGAGI (reference sequence). The germline V and J ends were trimmed by 8 bases and 0 bases, with 14 bases remaining between them. The CDR3 bases are TGTGCCAGCGGGAGAGGGGCGAGCTCTGGAAACACCATATATTTT. Protein: CASGRGASSGNTIYF.

This clonotype came up many times. The chain is built from TRBV20-1 and TRBJ1-5; D not certain. Germline V gene lookup returns CDR1 DFQATT and CDR2 SNEGSKA (reference sequence). The CDR3 consists of 15 residues. V was shortened by 6 bases and J by 1 base, with 16 bases between the two germline ends. The CDR3 reads CSAAPDKGSNQPQHF. The CDR3 nucleotides are TGCAGTGCCGCACCTGATAAAGGGAGCAATCAGCCCCAGCATTTT.

This clonotype has ten or more counts. The J gene is TRBJ1-4, the V gene TRBV19; 10 bases are a match to TRBD1. This CDR3 is built from 18 residues. Germline CDR1 and CDR2: LNHDA and SQIVND (reference sequence). Losses at the gene ends were 6 bases for V and 8 bases for J; bases not matched to a gene: 18. CDR3 sequence: CASSLFGTGDEAGEKLFF. Here the CDR3 DNA reads TGTGCCAGTAGCCTCTTTGGGACAGGGGACGAAGCCGGCGAAAAACTGTTTTTT. Variable domain in full (rest from reference TRBV19 and TRBJ1-4): DGGITQSPKYLFRKEGQNVTLSCEQNLNHDAMYWYRQDPGQGLRLIYYSQIVNDFQKGDIAEGYSVSREKKESFPLTVTSAQKNPTAFYLCASSLFGTGDEAGEKLFFGSGTQLSVL.